This TCR beta chain was sequenced for a study of blood T cells in healthy people across ages. The V segment lost 2 bases and the J segment 3 bases; nucleotides outside the gene matches: 7. Germline V gene lookup returns CDR1 SGHRS and CDR2 YFSETQ. CDR3 length equals 15 residues. This clonotype was recorded once. Its antigen is still unknown. Through a sample-barcoded 5' primer and a J-beta primer mix, a second PCR was run for roughly 7 to 12 cycles. A template-switch adaptor containing 12 random nucleotides labeled each cDNA molecule. One entry per CDR3 protein, called by TCRdb with MiXCR from the 5' RACE reads. The sample holds around 800,000 distinct CDR3 sequences; 25% to 30% are singletons and the top ten take around 2.9%. Broader study findings: Correlation between TCR beta diversity and naive T cell percentage was strong. Since the PBMCs were unsorted, naive and antigen-experienced cells could not be conclusively compared.

These same records also appear under a second study, on T cells of mothers and their children. That work contributes: Healthy Caucasian mothers, three in number, and their six children were the donors.

The source material was blood. This receptor was obtained from a boy aged 5-17 years in good health. The rearrangement uses TRBV5-1 and TRBJ2-7; 8 nucleotides align to TRBD1. CDR3 in amino acids: CASSLGRGRVYEQYF. The CDR3 nucleotides are TGCGCCAGCAGCTTAGGCAGGGGGCGCGTCTACGAGCAGTACTTC.